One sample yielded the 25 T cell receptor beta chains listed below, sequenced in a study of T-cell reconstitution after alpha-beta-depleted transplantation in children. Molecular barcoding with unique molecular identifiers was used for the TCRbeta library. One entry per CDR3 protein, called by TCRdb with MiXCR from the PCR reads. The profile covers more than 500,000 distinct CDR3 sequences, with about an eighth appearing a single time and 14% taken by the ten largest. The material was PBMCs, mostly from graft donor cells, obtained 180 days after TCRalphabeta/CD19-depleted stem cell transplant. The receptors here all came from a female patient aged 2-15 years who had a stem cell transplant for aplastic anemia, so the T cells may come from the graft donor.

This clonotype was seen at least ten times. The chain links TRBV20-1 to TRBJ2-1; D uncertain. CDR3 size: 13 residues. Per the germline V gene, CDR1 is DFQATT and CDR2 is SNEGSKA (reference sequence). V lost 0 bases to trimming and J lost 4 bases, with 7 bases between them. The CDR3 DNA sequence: TGCAGTGCTAGAGACCATGGTTACAATGAGCAGTTCTTC. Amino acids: CSARDHGYNEQFF.

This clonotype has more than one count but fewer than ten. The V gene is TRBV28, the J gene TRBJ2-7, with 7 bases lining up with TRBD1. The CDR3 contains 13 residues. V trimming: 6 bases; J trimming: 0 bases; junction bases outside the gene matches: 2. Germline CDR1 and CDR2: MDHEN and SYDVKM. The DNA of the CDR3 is TGTGCCAGCAGAAGGGACAGCTCCTACGAGCAGTACTTC. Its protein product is CASRRDSSYEQYF.

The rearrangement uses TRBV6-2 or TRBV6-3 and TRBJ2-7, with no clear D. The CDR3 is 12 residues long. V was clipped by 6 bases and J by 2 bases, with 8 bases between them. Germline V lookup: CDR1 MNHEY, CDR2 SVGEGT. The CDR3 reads CASSWGTYEQYV. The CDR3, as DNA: TGTGCCAGCAGCTGGGGTACCTACGAGCAGTACGTC.

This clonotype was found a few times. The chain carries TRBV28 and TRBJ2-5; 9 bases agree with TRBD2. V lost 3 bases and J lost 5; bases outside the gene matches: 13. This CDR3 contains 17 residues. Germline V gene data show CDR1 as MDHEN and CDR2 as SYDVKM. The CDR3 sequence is CASSFPSGRFLGETQYF. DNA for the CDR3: TGTGCCAGCAGTTTTCCCAGCGGGAGGTTTTTAGGGGAGACCCAGTACTTC.

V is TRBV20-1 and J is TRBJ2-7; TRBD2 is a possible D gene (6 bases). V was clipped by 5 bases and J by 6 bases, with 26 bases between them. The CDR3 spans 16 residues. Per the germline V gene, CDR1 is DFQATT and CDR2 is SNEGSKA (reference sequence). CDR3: CSAQERGTPFFAEQYF. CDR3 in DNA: TGCAGTGCTCAAGAGCGCGGGACTCCTTTCTTCGCCGAGCAGTACTTC.

This CDR3 is CASSIGDASYNEQFF. The DNA for the CDR3 is TGTGCCAGTAGTATAGGGGACGCCTCCTACAATGAGCAGTTCTTC. V and J are TRBV19 and TRBJ2-1, with D possibly called TRBD1 or TRBD2 (5 bases each). Between the trimmed V and J ends, which lost 1 base and 0 bases, there was a span of 7 bases. This CDR3 is built from 15 residues. Germline V gene data show CDR1 as LNHDA and CDR2 as SQIVND (reference sequence).

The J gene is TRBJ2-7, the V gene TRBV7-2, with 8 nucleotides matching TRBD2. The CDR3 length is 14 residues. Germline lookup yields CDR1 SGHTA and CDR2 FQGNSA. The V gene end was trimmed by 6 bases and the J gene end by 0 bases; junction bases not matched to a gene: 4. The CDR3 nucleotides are TGTGCCAGCAGGGACAGCGGGAGCTCCTACGAGCAGTACTTC. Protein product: CASRDSGSSYEQYF.

The CDR3 DNA follows: TGTGCCACCAGCAGAGAGGGGGGGACGAGCACTGAAGCTTTCTTT. The encoded protein is CATSREGGTSTEAFF. The gene calls are TRBV15 and TRBJ1-1, with D tentatively TRBD1 (5 bases). This CDR3 spans 15 amino acids. Germline V CDR1 and CDR2: LNHNV, YYDKDF (reference sequence). V shed 0 bases and J shed 4 bases, with 12 bases lying between them.

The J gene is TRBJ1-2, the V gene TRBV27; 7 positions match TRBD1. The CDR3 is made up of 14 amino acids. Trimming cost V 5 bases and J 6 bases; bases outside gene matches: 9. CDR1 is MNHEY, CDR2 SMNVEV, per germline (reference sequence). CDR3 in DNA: TGTGCCAGCAGTACCCGGACAGGAAGGAATGGCTACACCTTC. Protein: CASSTRTGRNGYTF.

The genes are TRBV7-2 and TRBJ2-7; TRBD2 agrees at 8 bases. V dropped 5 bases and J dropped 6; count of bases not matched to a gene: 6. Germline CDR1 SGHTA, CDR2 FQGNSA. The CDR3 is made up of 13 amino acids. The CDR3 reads CASSPREVSEQYF. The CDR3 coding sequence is TGTGCCAGCAGCCCGCGGGAGGTTAGCGAGCAGTACTTC.

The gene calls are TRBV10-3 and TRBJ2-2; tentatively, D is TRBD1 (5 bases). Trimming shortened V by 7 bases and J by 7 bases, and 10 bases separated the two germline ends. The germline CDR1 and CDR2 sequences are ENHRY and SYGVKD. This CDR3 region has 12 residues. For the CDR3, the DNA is TGTGCCATCACCAGGGATGGCGGGGAGCTGTTTTTT. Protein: CAITRDGGELFF.

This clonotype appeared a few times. The CDR3 nucleotides read TGCGCCAGCACATCACGCGGGGGGCAGGTTCCTGGGGCCAACGTCCTGACTTTC. It translates to CASTSRGGQVPGANVLTF. The V call is TRBV5-1, the J call TRBJ2-6, with 8 bases matching TRBD2. The germline gives CDR1 SGHRS, CDR2 YFSETQ. CDR3 size: 18 residues. V trimming: 6 bases; J trimming: 2 bases; junction bases outside the gene matches: 13.

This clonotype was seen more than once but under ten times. CDR3 sequence: CASSYYSPGQQYV. CDR3 nucleotides: TGTGCCAGCAGTTACTACTCGCCGGGTCAGCAGTACGTC. The chain joins TRBV6-2 or TRBV6-3 to TRBJ2-7; the D is unclear. Trimming took off 1 base at V and 8 bases at J, with 12 bases between the two ends. This CDR3 is 13 amino acids long. The germline V gene encodes CDR1 MNHEY and CDR2 SVGEGT.

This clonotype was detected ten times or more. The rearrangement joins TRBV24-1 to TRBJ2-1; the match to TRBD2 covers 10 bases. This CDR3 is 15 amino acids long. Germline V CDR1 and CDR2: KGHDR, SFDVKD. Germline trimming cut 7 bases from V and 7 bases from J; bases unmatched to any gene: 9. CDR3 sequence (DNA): TGTGCCACCAGCCTCAGCGGGGGGGCGCGAAATGAGCAGTTCTTC. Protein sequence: CATSLSGGARNEQFF.

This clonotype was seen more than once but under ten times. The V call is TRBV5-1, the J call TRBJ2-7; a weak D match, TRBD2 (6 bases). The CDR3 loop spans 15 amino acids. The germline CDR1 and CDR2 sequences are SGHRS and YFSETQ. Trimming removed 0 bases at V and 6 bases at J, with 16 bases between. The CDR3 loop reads CASSLGWRERGEQYF. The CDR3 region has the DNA TGCGCCAGCAGCTTGGGGTGGAGGGAACGAGGCGAGCAGTACTTC. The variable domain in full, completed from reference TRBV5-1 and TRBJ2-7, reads KAGVTQTPRYLIKTRGQQVTLSCSPISGHRSVSWYQQTPGQGLQFLFEYFSETQRNKGNFPGRFSGRQFSNSRSEMNVSTLELGDSALYLCASSLGWRERGEQYFGPGTRLTVT.

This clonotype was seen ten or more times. This CDR3 is CATSRGYRDGTGELFF. DNA of the CDR3: TGTGCCACCAGCAGGGGGTACAGGGACGGCACCGGGGAGCTGTTTTTT. The genes are TRBV15 and TRBJ2-2, with D maybe TRBD1 (6 bases). This CDR3 comprises 16 residues. V lost 3 bases to trimming and J lost 4 bases, with 15 bases between them. The germline CDR1 and CDR2 sequences are LNHNV and YYDKDF (reference sequence).

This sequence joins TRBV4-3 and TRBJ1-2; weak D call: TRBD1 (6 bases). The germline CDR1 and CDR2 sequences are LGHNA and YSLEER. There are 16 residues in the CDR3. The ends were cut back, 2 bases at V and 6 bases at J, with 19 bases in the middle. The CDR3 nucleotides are TGCGCCAGCAGCCAAACTACCAGGGGCTATTGGGATGGCTACACCTTC. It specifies CASSQTTRGYWDGYTF.

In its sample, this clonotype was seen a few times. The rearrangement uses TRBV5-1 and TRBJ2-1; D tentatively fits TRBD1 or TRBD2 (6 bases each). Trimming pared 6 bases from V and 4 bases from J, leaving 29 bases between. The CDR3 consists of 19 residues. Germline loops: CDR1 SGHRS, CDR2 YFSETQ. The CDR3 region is CASIPTGQGTQGGYNEQFF. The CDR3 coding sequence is TGCGCCAGCATCCCCACGGGGCAGGGGACCCAGGGAGGTTACAATGAGCAGTTCTTC.

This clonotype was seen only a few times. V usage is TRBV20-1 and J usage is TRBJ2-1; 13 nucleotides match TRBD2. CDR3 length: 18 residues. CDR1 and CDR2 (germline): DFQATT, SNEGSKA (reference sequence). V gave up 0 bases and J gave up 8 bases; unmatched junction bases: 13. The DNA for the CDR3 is TGCAGTGCTAGAGATAACCCTTTACTAGCGGGGGGGCGTCATGAGCAGTTCTTC. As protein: CSARDNPLLAGGRHEQFF.

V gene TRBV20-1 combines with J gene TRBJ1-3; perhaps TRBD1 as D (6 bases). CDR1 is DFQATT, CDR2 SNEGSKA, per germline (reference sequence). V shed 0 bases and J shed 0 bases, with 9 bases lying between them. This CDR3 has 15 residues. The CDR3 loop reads CSARDWTVSGNTIYF. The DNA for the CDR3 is TGCAGTGCTAGAGATTGGACAGTCTCTGGAAACACCATATATTTT.

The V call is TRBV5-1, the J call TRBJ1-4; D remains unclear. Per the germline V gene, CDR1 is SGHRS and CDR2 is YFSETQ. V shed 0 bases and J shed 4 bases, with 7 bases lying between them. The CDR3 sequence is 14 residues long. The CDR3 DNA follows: TGCGCCAGCAGCTTGGCCAGCTTTAATGAAAAACTGTTTTTT. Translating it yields CASSLASFNEKLFF.

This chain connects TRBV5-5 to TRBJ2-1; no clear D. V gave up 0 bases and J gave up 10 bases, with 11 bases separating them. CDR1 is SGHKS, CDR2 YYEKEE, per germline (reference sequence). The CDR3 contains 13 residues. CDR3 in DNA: TGTGCCAGCAGCTTGGCGGCGATTAGAGAGCAGTTCTTC. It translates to CASSLAAIREQFF. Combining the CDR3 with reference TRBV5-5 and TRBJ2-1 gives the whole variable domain DAGVTQSPTHLIKTRGQQVTLRCSPISGHKSVSWYQQVLGQGPQFIFQYYEKEERGRGNFPDRFSARQFPNYSSELNVNALLLGDSALYLCASSLAAIREQFFGPGTRLTVL.

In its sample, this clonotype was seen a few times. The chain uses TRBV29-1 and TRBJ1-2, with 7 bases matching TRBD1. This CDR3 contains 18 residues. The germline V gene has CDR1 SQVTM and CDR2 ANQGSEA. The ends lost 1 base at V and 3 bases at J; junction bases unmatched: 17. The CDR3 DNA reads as TGCAGCGTTGAAGGGGGTGACAGGGAACAGGGGATCCACTATGGCTACACCTTC. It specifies CSVEGGDREQGIHYGYTF.

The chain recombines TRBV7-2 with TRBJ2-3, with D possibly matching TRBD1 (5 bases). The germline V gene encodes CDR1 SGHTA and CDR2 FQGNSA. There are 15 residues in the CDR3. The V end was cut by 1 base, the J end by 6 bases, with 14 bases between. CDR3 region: CASSLEGRVGDTQYF. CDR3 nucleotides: TGTGCCAGCAGCTTAGAAGGCAGGGTAGGGGATACGCAGTATTTT.

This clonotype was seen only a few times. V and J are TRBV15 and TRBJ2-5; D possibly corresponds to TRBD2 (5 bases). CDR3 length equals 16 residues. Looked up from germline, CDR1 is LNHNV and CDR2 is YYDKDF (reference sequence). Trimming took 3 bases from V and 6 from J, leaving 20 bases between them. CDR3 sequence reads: CATSRRIDSPGKTQYF. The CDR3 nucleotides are TGTGCCACCAGCAGGCGTATAGACTCCCCCGGGAAGACCCAGTACTTC.